These 12 T cell receptor beta chains originate from one sample sequenced in a study of graft-versus-host responses after intestinal transplantation. These receptors have no known antigen. This table comes from immunoSEQ multiplex PCR, and its TCRdb copy is limited to in-frame clones, with some not included. The repertoire includes under 100,000 clones, just under 95% of them detected once, and more than 0.35% sits in the top ten. The source material was unstimulated CD8+ T cells sorted from spleen or lymph node cells, sampled before transplant. The receptors originated from a human donor who was the organ donor for an intestinal transplant.

There are a few counts of this clone. This rearrangement joins TRBV27 to TRBJ1-3; D uncertain. The CDR3 covers 14 residues. V dropped 6 bases and J dropped 2 bases, with 11 bases sitting between them. In germline, CDR1 is MNHEY, CDR2 SMNVEV (reference sequence). The CDR3 spells CASSPIYPGNTIYF. The CDR3 DNA sequence: TGTGCCAGCAGCCCTATTTACCCTGGAAACACCATATATTTT.

This clone was seen just once. The V call is TRBV6-1, the J call TRBJ2-3; 8 bases are a match to TRBD2. The ends lost 0 bases at V and 4 bases at J; junction bases unmatched: 6. CDR1 MNHNS and CDR2 SASEGT come from the germline V gene. The CDR3 extends over 16 amino acids. The CDR3 DNA follows: TGTGCCAGCAGTGAAGCGTCTGGGCGGGGGGCAGATACGCAGTATTTT. Its protein product is CASSEASGRGADTQYF.

This chain connects TRBV4-2 to TRBJ2-1, with 7 bases aligning to TRBD2. The CDR3 contains 15 residues. The germline V gene encodes CDR1 LGHNA and CDR2 YNFKEQ. V lost 2 bases to trimming and J lost 9 bases; unmatched junction nucleotides: 10. In DNA, the CDR3 is TGTGCCAGCAGCCAATCTTATTGGACTAGGGTTGAGCAGTTCTTC. It specifies CASSQSYWTRVEQFF.

This chain joins TRBV7-2 and TRBJ2-7; tentatively, D is TRBD2 (6 bases). V gave up 5 bases and J gave up 3 bases, with 14 bases separating them. The CDR3 covers 14 residues. Germline V lookup: CDR1 SGHTA, CDR2 FQGNSA. CDR3 sequence reads: CASSPASAGYEQYF. CDR3 bases: TGTGCCAGCAGCCCCGCTAGCGCCGGCTACGAGCAGTACTTC.

This chain links TRBV7-6 with TRBJ2-1; 13 nucleotides align to TRBD2. Germline assignment: CDR1 SGHVS and CDR2 FNYEAQ. This CDR3 is built from 19 residues. V was clipped by 1 base and J by 6 bases; unmatched bases: 12. CDR3 bases: TGTGCCAGCAGCTTAGATACTAGCGGGGGGGCCTCGGTAAGCAATGAGCAGTTCTTC. Translated, it gives CASSLDTSGGASVSNEQFF.

CDR3 residues: CASSHSSDTQYF. The DNA for the CDR3 is TGCGCCAGCAGCCACTCTTCAGATACGCAGTATTTT. This sequence joins TRBV4-1 and TRBJ2-3; D uncertain. Germline V lookup: CDR1 MGHRA, CDR2 YSYEKL. Trimming left V 3 bases short and J 4 bases short, with 5 bases between. The CDR3 runs to 12 residues.

This chain connects TRBV6-1 to TRBJ1-2; tentatively, D is TRBD1 (5 bases). This CDR3 has 14 residues. Trimming removed 0 bases at V and 8 bases at J, with 13 bases between. In germline, CDR1 is MNHNS, CDR2 SASEGT. This chain's CDR3 is CASSEALGGWGYTF. DNA of the CDR3: TGTGCCAGCAGTGAAGCGCTGGGGGGTTGGGGCTACACCTTC.

This clone has only a few counts. The rearrangement links TRBV21-1 to TRBJ1-1. TRBV21-1 is labeled a pseudogene. The CDR3 spans 15 residues. The CDR3 coding sequence is TGTGCCAGCAGCAAAGGTGAGGGTATGAACACTGAAGCTTTCTTT. Translated, it gives CASSKGEGMNTEAFF.

The rearrangement joins TRBV5-6 to TRBJ1-2, with 7 bases matching TRBD1. Trimming removed 0 bases from V and 8 bases from J; junction bases left unmatched: 19. The CDR3 is made up of 18 amino acids. Germline V gives CDR1 SGHDT, CDR2 YYEEEE. The chain's CDR3 is CASSLGAGDSIWVWGYTF. CDR3 nucleotide sequence: TGTGCCAGCAGCTTGGGGGCCGGGGACAGCATTTGGGTTTGGGGCTACACCTTC.

This rearrangement joins TRBV28 to TRBJ1-2, with 7 bases that match TRBD1. The CDR3 spans 13 residues. Germline CDR1 is MDHEN and CDR2 is SYDVKM. Trimming removed 5 bases from V and 4 bases from J; junction bases left unmatched: 4. The CDR3 nucleotides are TGTGCCAGCAGTCGACAGGGTAGCTATGGCTACACCTTC. Translation: CASSRQGSYGYTF.

The chain recombines TRBV5-1 with TRBJ2-7; D might be TRBD2 (6 bases). The CDR3 consists of 13 residues. With 4 bases removed from V and 7 bases from J, the gap between germline ends came to 15 bases. CDR1 SGHRS and CDR2 YFSETQ come from the germline V gene. The CDR3 region is CASSGGFGGEQYF. CDR3 bases: TGCGCCAGCAGCGGGGGTTTCGGAGGGGAGCAGTACTTC. Combining the CDR3 with reference TRBV5-1 and TRBJ2-7 gives the whole variable domain KAGVTQTPRYLIKTRGQQVTLSCSPISGHRSVSWYQQTPGQGLQFLFEYFSETQRNKGNFPGRFSGRQFSNSRSEMNVSTLELGDSALYLCASSGGFGGEQYFGPGTRLTVT.

This clone was seen a single time. Here the CDR3 reads CASKLQGGVYGYTF. The CDR3 bases are TGTGCCAGCAAATTACAGGGGGGTGTTTATGGCTACACCTTC. The chain has TRBV27 and TRBJ1-2; 8 nucleotides align to TRBD1. V was pared by 7 bases and J by 5 bases, with 9 bases of the junction left unmatched. There are 14 residues in the CDR3. In germline, CDR1 is MNHEY, CDR2 SMNVEV (reference sequence).